This T cell receptor beta chain was found in a study of blood T cell repertoires in COVID-19. Overall study context: There were acute and convalescent COVID-19 samples, and they came from the United States, Italy and Spain. From T cells, B-cell-depleted T cells, or PBMCs came the material, which was cDNA or gDNA.

In the authors' methods: Cell counts per sample came from amplifying reference gene primers. TCRdb's table, derived via immunoSEQ multiplex PCR, lists solely in-frame clones and lacks some. That table is the source of V, J and clone size, and D and trimming were worked out from the DNA. The sample shows approximately 89,000 clones, around 72% of them seen only once. The CDR3 is made up of 14 amino acids. Germline V gene sequence: CDR1 MNHEY, CDR2 SVGEGT. Trimming removed 4 bases at V and 2 bases at J, with 8 bases between. Sample: peripheral blood. This TCR was recovered from a man aged 65-85 years with acute or convalescent COVID-19. The chain couples TRBV6-2 or TRBV6-3 to TRBJ2-2; D may be TRBD1 (5 bases). This CDR3 is CASSFTGNTGELFF. CDR3 bases: TGTGCCAGCAGTTTTACAGGAAACACCGGGGAGCTGTTTTTT.